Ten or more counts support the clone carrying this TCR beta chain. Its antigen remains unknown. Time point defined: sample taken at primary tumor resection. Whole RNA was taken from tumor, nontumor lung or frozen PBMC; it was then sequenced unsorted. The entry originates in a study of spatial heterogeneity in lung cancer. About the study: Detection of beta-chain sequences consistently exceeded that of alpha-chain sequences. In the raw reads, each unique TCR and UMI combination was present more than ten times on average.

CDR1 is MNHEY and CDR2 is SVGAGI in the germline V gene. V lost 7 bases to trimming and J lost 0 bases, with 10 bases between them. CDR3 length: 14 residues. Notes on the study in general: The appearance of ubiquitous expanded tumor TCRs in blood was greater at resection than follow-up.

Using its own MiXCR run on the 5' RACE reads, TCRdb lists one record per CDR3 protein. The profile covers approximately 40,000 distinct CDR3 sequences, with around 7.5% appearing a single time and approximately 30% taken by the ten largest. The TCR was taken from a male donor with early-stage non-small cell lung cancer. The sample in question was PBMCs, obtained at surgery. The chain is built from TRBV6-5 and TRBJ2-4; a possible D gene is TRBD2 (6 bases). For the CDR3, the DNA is TGTGCCAGCACGGGACTGCGAGCCAAAAACATTCAGTACTTC. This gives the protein CASTGLRAKNIQYF.